Reported below is one T cell receptor beta chain. This sample also contains other DNA sequences that code for the same CDR3. As originally analysed: Nucleated cell number was recorded as an estimate derived from reference gene primer amplification. Measured with immunoSEQ multiplex PCR; TCRdb has only the in-frame clones, and not every one. V, J and clone size reflect that table, while D and trimming were determined from the DNA. The sample lists about 60,000 clones, around 88% occurring once. V shed 3 bases, J shed 2 bases, and the junction held 3 bases outside the gene matches. The CDR3 contains 15 residues. Germline CDR1 SGHRS, CDR2 YFSETQ. This sample stems from a study of blood T cell repertoires in COVID-19. About the research overall: The United States, Italy and Spain provided the acute and convalescent COVID-19 samples. T cells, B-cell-depleted T cells, or PBMCs supplied cDNA or gDNA.

Source material: peripheral blood. The receptor was derived from a woman older than 75 with active COVID-19. This chain connects TRBV5-1 to TRBJ2-7; TRBD2 matches 12 bases. The CDR3 DNA is TGCGCCAGCAGCTCCCTAGCGGGGGGGCCCTACGAGCAGTACTTC. Translation: CASSSLAGGPYEQYF.